This paragraph reports one T cell receptor (beta chain). The antigen is unknown. This sample was taken from a study of graft-versus-host responses after intestinal transplantation. Study-wide context: Once they had received anti-thymocyte globulin induction, all recipients took tacrolimus and steroids for around 3 years. General study findings and limits: High graft-versus-host to host-versus-graft clonal ratios were found in allografts of patients who had graft-donor T cell macrochimerism. Levels of circulating GvH clones at their peak were associated with early post-transplant HvG declines. The authors found GvH clones in recipient marrow, some appearing first in ileum or blood.

Germline CDR1 is SGHRS and CDR2 is YFSETQ. The ends were cut back, 2 bases at V and 2 bases at J, with 8 bases in the middle. CDR3 length equals 13 residues. Measured with immunoSEQ multiplex PCR; TCRdb has only the in-frame clones, and not every one. The table records over 90,000 clones, 91% of them present only once. The sequence was collected from a human donor who was the organ donor for an intestinal transplant. The J gene is TRBJ2-7, the V gene TRBV5-1; unclear D gene. The sample was unstimulated CD4+ T cells sorted from spleen or lymph node cells, taken before transplant. DNA of the CDR3: TGCGCCAGCAGCTTCTCCCCTACCTACGAGCAGTACTTC. It is translated as CASSFSPTYEQYF. Together with reference TRBV5-1 and TRBJ2-7, the CDR3 gives the full variable domain: KAGVTQTPRYLIKTRGQQVTLSCSPISGHRSVSWYQQTPGQGLQFLFEYFSETQRNKGNFPGRFSGRQFSNSRSEMNVSTLELGDSALYLCASSFSPTYEQYFGPGTRLTVT.